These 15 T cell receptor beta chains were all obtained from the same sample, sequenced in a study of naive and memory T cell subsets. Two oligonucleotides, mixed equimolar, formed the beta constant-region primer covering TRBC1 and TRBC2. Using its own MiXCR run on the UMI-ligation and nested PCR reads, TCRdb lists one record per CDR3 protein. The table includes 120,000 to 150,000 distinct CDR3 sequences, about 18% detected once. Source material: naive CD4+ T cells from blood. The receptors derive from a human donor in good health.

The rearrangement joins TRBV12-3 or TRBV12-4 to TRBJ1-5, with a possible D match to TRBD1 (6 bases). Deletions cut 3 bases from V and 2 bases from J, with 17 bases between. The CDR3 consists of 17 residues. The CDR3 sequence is CASSLGQGKIGNQPQHF. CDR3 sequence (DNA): TGTGCCAGCAGTTTGGGTCAGGGGAAGATAGGCAATCAGCCCCAGCATTTT.

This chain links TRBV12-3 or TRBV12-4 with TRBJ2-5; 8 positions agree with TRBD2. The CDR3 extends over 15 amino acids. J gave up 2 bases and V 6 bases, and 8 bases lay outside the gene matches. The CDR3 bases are TGTGCCAGCAGCCCGAGCGGGAGAAGTCAAGAGACCCAGTACTTC. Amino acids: CASSPSGRSQETQYF.

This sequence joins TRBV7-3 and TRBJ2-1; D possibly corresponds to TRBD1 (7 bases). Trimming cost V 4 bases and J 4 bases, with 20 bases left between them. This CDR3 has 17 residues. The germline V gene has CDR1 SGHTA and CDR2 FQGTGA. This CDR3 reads CASSSPRRDSPYNEQFF. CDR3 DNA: TGTGCCAGCAGCTCCCCCAGGCGGGACAGCCCATACAATGAGCAGTTCTTC.

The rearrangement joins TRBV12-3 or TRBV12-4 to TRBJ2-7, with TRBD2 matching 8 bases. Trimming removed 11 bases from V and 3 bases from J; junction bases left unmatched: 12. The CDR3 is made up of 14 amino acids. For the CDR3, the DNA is TGTGCCGATCATCTAGCGGGCGGGAGCTACGAGCAGTACTTC. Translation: CADHLAGGSYEQYF.

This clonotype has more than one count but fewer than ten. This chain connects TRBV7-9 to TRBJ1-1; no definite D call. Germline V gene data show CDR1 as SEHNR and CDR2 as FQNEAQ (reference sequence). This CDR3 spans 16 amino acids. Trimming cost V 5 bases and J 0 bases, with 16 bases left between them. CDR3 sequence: CASSPKFGLMNTEAFF. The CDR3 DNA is TGTGCCAGCAGCCCGAAATTTGGGCTTATGAACACTGAAGCTTTCTTT. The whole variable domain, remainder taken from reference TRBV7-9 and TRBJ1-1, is DTGVSQNPRHKITKRGQNVTFRCDPISEHNRLYWYRQTLGQGPEFLTYFQNEAQLEKSRLLSDRFSAERPKGSFSTLEIQRTEQGDSAMYLCASSPKFGLMNTEAFFGQGTRLTVV.

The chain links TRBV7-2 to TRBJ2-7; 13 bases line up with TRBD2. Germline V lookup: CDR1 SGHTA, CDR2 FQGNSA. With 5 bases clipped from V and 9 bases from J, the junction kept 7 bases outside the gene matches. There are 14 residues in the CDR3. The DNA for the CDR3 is TGTGCCAGCAGCCCTGGACTAGCGGGAGTTCCGCAGTACTTC. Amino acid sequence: CASSPGLAGVPQYF.

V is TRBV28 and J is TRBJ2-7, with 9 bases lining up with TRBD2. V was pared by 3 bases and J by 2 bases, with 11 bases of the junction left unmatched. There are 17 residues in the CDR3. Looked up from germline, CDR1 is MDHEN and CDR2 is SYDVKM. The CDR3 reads CASSLFSGSYKTYEQYF. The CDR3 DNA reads TGTGCCAGCAGTTTGTTTAGCGGGAGCTACAAAACCTACGAGCAGTACTTC. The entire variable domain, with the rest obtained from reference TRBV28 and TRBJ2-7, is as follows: DVKVTQSSRYLVKRTGEKVFLECVQDMDHENMFWYRQDPGLGLRLIYFSYDVKMKEKGDIPEGYSVSREKKERFSLILESASTNQTSMYLCASSLFSGSYKTYEQYFGPGTRLTVT.

CDR3 in DNA: TGTGCCAGCAGCTTGGAAGACACTAACTCCTACAATGAGCAGTTCTTC. Translating it yields CASSLEDTNSYNEQFF. This chain links TRBV5-8 with TRBJ2-1; the D is unclear. CDR3 length: 16 amino acids. V shed 0 bases and J shed 0 bases, with 10 bases lying between them. In germline, CDR1 is SGHTS, CDR2 YDEGEE. The variable domain in full, with the rest retrieved from reference TRBV5-8 and TRBJ2-1, is EAGVTQSPTHLIKTRGQQATLRCSPISGHTSVYWYQQALGLGLQFLLWYDEGEERNRGNFPPRFSGRQFPNYSSELNVNALELEDSALYLCASSLEDTNSYNEQFFGPGTRLTVL.

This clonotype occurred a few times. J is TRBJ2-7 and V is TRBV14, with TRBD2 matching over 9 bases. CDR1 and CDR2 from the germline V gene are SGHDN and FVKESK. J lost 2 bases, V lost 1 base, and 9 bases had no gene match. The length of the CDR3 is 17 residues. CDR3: CASSQVYSAGGAYEQYF. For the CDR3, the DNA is TGTGCCAGCAGCCAAGTCTACTCGGCGGGGGGGGCCTACGAGCAGTACTTC.

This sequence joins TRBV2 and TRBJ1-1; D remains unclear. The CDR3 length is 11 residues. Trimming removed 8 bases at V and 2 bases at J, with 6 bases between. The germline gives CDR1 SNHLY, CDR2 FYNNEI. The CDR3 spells CASLYNTEAFF. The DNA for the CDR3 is TGTGCCAGCCTATATAACACTGAAGCTTTCTTT.

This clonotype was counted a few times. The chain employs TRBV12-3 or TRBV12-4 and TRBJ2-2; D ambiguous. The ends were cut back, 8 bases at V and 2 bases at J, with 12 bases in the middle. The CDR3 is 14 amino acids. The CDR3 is CASLQRRNTGELFF. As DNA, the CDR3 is TGTGCCAGCCTACAGCGACGCAACACCGGGGAGCTGTTTTTT.

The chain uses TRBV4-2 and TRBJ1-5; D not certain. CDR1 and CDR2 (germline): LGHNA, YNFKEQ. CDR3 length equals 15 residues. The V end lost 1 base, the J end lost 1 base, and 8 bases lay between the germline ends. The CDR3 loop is CASSQGTGSNQPQHF. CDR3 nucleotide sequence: TGTGCCAGCAGCCAAGGCACGGGGAGCAATCAGCCCCAGCATTTT.

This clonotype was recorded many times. CDR3 protein: CASSQSSGVTDTQYF. The CDR3 region has the DNA TGTGCCAGCAGTCAGTCTAGCGGAGTCACAGATACGCAGTATTTT. This chain joins TRBV25-1 and TRBJ2-3; the match to TRBD2 covers 7 bases. With 5 bases clipped from V and 2 bases from J, the junction kept 7 bases outside the gene matches. CDR3 length: 15 residues. CDR1 and CDR2 (germline): MGHDK, SYGVNS.

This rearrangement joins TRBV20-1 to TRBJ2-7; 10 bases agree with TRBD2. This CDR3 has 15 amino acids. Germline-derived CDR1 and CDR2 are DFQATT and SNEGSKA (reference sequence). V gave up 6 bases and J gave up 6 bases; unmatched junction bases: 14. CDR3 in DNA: TGCAGTGCCTCGACGGCTAGCGGGAGAGATCGCGAGCAGTACTTC. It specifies CSASTASGRDREQYF.

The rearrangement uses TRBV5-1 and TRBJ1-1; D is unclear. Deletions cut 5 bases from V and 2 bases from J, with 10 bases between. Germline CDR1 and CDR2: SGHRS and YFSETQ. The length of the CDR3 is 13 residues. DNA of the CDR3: TGCGCCAGCAGGGCGGGAAGCAACACTGAAGCTTTCTTT. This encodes CASRAGSNTEAFF.